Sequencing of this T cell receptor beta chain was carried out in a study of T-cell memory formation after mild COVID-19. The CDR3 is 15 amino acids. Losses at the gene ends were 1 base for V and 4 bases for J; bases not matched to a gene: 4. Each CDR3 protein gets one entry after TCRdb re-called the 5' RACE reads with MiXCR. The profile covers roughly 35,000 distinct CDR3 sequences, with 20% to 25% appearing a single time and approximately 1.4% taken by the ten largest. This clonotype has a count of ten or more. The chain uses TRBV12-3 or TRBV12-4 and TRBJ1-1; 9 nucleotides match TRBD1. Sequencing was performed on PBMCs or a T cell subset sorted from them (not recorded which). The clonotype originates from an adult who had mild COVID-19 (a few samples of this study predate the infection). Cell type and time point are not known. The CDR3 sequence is CASSLGNRGRTEAFF. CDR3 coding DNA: TGTGCCAGCAGTTTAGGAAACAGGGGGCGCACTGAAGCTTTCTTT.